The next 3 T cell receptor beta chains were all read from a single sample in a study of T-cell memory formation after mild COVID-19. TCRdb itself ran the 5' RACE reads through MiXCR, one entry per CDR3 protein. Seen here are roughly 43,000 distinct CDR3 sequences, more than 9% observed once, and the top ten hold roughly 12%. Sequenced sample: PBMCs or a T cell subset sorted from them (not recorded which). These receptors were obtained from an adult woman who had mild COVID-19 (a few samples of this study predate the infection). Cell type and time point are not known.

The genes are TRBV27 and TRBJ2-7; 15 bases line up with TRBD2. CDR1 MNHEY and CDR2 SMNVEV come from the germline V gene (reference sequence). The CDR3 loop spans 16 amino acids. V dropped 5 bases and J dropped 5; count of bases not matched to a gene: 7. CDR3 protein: CASSPWTSGRAHEQYF. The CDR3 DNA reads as TGTGCCAGCAGTCCCTGGACTAGCGGGAGGGCCCACGAGCAGTACTTC.

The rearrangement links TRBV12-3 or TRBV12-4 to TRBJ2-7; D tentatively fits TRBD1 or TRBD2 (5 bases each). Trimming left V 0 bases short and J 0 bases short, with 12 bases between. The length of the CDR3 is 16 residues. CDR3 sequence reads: CASSLAYIGGSYEQYF. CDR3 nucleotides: TGTGCCAGCAGTTTAGCGTATATTGGGGGCTCCTACGAGCAGTACTTC.

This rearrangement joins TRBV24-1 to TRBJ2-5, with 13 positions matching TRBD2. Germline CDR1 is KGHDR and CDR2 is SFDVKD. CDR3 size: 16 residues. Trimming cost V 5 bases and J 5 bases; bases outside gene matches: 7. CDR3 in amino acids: CATSATSGRASETQYF. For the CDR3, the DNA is TGTGCCACCAGTGCCACTAGCGGGAGGGCCAGTGAGACCCAGTACTTC.